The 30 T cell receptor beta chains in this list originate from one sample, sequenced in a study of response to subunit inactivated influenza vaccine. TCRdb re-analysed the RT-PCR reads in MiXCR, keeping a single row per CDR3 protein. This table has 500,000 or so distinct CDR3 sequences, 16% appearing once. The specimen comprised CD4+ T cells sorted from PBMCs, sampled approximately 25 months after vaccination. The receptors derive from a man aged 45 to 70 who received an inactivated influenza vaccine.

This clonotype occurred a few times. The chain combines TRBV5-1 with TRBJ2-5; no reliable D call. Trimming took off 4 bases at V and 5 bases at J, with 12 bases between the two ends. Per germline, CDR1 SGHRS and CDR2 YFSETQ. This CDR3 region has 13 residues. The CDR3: CASSKDLGETQYF. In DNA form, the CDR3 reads TGCGCCAGCAGCAAGGACCTGGGGGAGACCCAGTACTTC.

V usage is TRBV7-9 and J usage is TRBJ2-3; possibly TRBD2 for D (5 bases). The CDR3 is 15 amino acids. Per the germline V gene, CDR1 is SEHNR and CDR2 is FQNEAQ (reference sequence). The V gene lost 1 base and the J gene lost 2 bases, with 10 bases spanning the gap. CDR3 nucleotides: TGTGCCAGCAGCTTAGGTTTGGACTTCACAGATACGCAGTATTTT. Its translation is CASSLGLDFTDTQYF.

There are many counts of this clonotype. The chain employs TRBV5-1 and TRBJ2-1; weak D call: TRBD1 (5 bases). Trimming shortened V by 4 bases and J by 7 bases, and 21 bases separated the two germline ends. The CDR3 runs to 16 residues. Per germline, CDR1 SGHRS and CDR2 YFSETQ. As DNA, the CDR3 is TGCGCCAGCAGCACTGACAGCCCGATGTGGTATAATGAGCAGTTCTTC. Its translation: CASSTDSPMWYNEQFF.

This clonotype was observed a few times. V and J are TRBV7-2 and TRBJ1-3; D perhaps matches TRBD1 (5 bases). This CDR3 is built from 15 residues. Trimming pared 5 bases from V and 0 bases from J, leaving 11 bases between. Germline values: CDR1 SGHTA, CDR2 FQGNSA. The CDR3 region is CASSPGAASGNTIYF. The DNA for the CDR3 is TGTGCCAGCAGCCCTGGGGCAGCCTCTGGAAACACCATATATTTT.

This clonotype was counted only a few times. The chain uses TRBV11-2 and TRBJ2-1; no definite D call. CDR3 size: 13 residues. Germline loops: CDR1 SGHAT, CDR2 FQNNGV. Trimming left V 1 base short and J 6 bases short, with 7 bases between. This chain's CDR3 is CASSLAALNEQFF. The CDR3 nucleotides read TGTGCCAGCAGCTTAGCTGCCCTCAATGAGCAGTTCTTC.

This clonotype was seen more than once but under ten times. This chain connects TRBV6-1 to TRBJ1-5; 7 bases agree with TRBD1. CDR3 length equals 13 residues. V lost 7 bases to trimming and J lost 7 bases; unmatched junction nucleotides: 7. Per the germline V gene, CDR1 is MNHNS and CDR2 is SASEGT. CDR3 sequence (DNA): TGTGCCAGCACTGGGACAGCGGGACAGCCCCAGCATTTT. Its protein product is CASTGTAGQPQHF.

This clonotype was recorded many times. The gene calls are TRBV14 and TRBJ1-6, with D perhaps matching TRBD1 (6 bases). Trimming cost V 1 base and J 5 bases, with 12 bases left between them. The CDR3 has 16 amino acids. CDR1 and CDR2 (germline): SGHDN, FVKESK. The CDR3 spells CASSQAQGVHNSPLHF. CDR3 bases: TGTGCCAGCAGCCAAGCACAGGGCGTCCATAATTCACCCCTCCACTTT.

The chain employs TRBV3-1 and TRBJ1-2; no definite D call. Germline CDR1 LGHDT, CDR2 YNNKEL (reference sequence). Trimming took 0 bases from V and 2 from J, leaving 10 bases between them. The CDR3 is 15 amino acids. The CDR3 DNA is TGTGCCAGCAGCCAAGATCTTAGAAACAACTATGGCTACACCTTC. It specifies CASSQDLRNNYGYTF.

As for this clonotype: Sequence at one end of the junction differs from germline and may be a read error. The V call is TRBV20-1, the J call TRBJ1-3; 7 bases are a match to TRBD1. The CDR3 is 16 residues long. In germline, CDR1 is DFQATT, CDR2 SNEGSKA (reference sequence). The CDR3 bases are TGCAGTGCTCAAGGAGACAGGGCTAGCTCTGGAAACACCTTATATTTT. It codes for CSAQGDRASSGNTLYF.

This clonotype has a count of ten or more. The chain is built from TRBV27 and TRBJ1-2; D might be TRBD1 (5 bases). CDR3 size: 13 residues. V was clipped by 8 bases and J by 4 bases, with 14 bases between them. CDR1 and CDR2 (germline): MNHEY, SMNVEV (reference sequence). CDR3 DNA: TGTGCCAGCGGCTACTCAGGGTCCTATGGCTACACCTTC. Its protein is CASGYSGSYGYTF.

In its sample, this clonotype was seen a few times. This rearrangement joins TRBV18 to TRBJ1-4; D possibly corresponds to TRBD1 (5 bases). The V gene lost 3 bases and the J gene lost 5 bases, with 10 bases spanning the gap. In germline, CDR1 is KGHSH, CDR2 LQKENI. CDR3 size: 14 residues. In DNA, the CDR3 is TGTGCCAGCTCACCGGGGCAGCCGAATGAAAAACTGTTTTTT. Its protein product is CASSPGQPNEKLFF.

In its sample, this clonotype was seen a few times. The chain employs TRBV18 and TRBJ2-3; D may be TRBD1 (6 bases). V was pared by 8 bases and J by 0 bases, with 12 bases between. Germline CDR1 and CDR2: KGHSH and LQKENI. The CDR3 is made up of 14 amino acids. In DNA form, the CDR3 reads TGTGCCAGCACCGGGACAACTAGCACAGATACGCAGTATTTT. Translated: CASTGTTSTDTQYF.

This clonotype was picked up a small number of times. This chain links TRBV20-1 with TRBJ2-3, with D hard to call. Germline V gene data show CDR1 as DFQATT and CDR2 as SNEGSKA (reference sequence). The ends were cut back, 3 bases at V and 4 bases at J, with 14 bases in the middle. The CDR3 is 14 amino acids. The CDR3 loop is CSARAPFKADTQYF. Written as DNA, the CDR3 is TGCAGTGCTAGGGCACCCTTTAAGGCAGATACGCAGTATTTT.

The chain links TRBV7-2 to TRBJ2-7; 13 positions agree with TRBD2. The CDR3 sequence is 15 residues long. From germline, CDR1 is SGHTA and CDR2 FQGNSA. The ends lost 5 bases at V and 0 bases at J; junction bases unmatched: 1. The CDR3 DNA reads TGTGCCAGCAGCACTAGCGGGGGGGTCTCCTACGAGCAGTACTTC. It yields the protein CASSTSGGVSYEQYF.

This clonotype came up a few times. The CDR3 region has the DNA TGTGCCAGCAGTTACCGGGACAGGGGGCTGTACGAGCAGTACTTC. Translating it yields CASSYRDRGLYEQYF. J is TRBJ2-7 and V is TRBV3-1; 12 bases are shared with TRBD1. CDR1 and CDR2 from the germline V gene are LGHDT and YNNKEL (reference sequence). CDR3 length: 15 amino acids. Unmatched junction bases numbered 7, after V lost 6 bases and J lost 4 bases.

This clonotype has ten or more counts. The CDR3 spells CASSLRFAGSTDTQYF. The CDR3 bases are TGCGCCAGCAGCTTGAGGTTTGCAGGTAGCACAGATACGCAGTATTTT. The J gene is TRBJ2-3, the V gene TRBV5-1; D is unclear. The CDR3 is made up of 16 amino acids. The V end was cut by 1 base, the J end by 0 bases, with 12 bases between. Germline CDR1 reads SGHRS; CDR2 reads YFSETQ.

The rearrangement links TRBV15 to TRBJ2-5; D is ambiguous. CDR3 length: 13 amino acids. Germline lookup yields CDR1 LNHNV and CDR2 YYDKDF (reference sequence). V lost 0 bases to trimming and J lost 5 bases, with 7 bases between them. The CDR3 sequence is CATSRDQWETQYF. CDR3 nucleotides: TGTGCCACCAGCAGAGATCAGTGGGAGACCCAGTACTTC.

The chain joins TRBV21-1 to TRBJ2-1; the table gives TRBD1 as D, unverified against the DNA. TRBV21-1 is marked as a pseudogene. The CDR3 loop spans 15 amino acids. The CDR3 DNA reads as TGTGCCAGCACCGACAGGGTCCTGGCCTCCAATGAGCAGTTCTTC. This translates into CASTDRVLASNEQFF.

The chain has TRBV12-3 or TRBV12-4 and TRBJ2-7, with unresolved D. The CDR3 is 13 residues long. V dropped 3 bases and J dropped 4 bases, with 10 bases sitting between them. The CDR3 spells CASSFFLGYEQYF. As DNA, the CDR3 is TGTGCCAGCAGTTTTTTTTTGGGGTACGAGCAGTACTTC.

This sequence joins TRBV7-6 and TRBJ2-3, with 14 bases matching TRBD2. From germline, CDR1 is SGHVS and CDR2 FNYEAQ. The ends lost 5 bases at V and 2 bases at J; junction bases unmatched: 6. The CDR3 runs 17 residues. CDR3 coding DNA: TGTGCCAGCAGCCCAAGGACTAGCGGGGGGCCCACAGATACGCAGTATTTT. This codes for CASSPRTSGGPTDTQYF.

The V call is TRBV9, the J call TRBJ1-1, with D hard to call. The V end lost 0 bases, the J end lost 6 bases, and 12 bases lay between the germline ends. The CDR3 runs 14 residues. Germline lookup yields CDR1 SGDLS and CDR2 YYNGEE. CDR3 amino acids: CASSVEGHVAEAFF. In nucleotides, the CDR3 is TGTGCCAGCAGCGTAGAAGGTCACGTGGCTGAAGCTTTCTTT. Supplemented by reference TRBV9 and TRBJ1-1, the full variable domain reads DSGVTQTPKHLITATGQRVTLRCSPRSGDLSVYWYQQSLDQGLQFLIQYYNGEERAKGNILERFSAQQFPDLHSELNLSSLELGDSALYFCASSVEGHVAEAFFGQGTRLTVV.

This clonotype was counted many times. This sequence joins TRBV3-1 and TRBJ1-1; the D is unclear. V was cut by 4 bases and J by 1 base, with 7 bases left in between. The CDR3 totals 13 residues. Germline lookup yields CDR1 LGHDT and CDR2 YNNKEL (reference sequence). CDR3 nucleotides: TGTGCCAGCAGCCCTACAGCGAACACTGAAGCTTTCTTT. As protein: CASSPTANTEAFF.

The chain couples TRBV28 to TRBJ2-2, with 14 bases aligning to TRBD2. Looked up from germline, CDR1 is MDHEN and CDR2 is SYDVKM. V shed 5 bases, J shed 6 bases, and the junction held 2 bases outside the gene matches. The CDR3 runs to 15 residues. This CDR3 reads CASSTTSGRAGELFF. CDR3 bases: TGTGCCAGCAGTACGACTAGCGGGAGGGCCGGGGAGCTGTTTTTT.

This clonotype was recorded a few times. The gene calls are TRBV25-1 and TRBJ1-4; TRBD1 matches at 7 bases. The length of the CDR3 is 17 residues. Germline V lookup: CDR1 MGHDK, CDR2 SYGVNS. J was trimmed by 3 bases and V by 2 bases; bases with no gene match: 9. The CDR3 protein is CASSEVGGGISNEKLFF. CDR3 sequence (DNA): TGTGCCAGCAGTGAAGTAGGGGGCGGTATTTCTAATGAAAAACTGTTTTTT.

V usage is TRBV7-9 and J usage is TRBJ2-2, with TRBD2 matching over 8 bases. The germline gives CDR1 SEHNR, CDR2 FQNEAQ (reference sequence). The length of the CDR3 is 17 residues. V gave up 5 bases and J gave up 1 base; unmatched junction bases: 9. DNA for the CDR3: TGTGCCAGCAGCGAGAGCGGGAGCCTTCAGAACACCGGGGAGCTGTTTTTT. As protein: CASSESGSLQNTGELFF.

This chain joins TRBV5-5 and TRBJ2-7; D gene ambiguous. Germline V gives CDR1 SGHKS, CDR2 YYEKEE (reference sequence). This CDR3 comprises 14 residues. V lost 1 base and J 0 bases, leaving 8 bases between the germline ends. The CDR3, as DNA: TGTGCCAGCAGCTTGCCGCCGATCTCCTACGAGCAGTACTTC. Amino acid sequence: CASSLPPISYEQYF.

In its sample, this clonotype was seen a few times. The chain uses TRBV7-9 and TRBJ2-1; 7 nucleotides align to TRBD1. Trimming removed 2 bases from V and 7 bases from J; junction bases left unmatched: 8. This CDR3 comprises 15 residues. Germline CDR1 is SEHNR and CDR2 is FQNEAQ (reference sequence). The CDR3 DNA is TGTGCCAGCAGCTTACAAGGGGGCGCGGAAAATGAGCAGTTCTTC. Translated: CASSLQGGAENEQFF. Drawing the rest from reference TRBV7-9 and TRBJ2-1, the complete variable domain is DTGVSQNPRHKITKRGQNVTFRCDPISEHNRLYWYRQTLGQGPEFLTYFQNEAQLEKSRLLSDRFSAERPKGSFSTLEIQRTEQGDSAMYLCASSLQGGAENEQFFGPGTRLTVL.

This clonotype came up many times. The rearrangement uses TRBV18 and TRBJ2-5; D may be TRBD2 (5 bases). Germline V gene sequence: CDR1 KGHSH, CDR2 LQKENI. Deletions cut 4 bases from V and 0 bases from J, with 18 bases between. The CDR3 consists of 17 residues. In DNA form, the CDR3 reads TGTGCCAGCTCACACAGTCAGATCAGGAGGTACCAAGAGACCCAGTACTTC. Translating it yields CASSHSQIRRYQETQYF. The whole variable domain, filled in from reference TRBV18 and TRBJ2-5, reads NAGVMQNPRHLVRRRGQEARLRCSPMKGHSHVYWYRQLPEEGLKFMVYLQKENIIDESGMPKERFSAEFPKEGPSILRIQQVVRGDSAAYFCASSHSQIRRYQETQYFGPGTRLLVL.

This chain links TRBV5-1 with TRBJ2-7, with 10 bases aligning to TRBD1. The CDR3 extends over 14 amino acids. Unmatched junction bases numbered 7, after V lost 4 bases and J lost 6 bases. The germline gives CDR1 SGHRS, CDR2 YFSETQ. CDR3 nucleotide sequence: TGCGCCAGCAGCAGAACCGGGACAGGGGTCGAGCAGTACTTC. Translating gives CASSRTGTGVEQYF.

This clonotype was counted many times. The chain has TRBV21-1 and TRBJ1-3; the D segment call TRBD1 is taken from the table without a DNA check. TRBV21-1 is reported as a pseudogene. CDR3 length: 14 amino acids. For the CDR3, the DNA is TGTGCCAGCACTCTAGACAGGGCTGGAAACACCATATATTTT. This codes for CASTLDRAGNTIYF.